The sequence of this T cell receptor (beta chain) was determined in a study of a mutant IDH1 vaccine in newly diagnosed glioma. Using immunoSEQ multiplex PCR, the repertoire was profiled, and TCRdb retains in-frame clones only, with some absent. This sample carries around 130,000 clones, around 80% of them seen once, and the ten largest clones take around 5.5%. On this clone itself: Its specificity is unknown.

CDR3 length: 14 residues. The V gene end was trimmed by 9 bases and the J gene end by 6 bases; junction bases not matched to a gene: 5. Germline values: CDR1 MDHEN, CDR2 SYDVKM. The time point here: week 11, during vaccination. Every vaccine dose comprised 300 ug of mutant IDH1 20-mer peptide plus topical imiquimod. There were new WHO grade 3 or 4 astrocytomas in the donors, and these were IDH1-mutant and ATRX-lost. Overall study results and limits: Overall, roughly 95% of patients had vaccine-induced immune responses.

The V gene is TRBV28, the J gene TRBJ2-1; TRBD2 agrees at 13 bases. This clonotype was sampled from a man aged 35 to 55 with glioma. This specimen was PBMCs, taken from a glioma patient whose treatment included an IDH1 peptide vaccine. DNA for the CDR3: TGTGCCAGTACCGGGACTAGCGGGATCAATGAGCAGTTCTTC. It is translated as CASTGTSGINEQFF.